One and the same sample provided the 22 T cell receptor beta chains below, sequenced in a study of T cell responses to AZD1222 COVID-19 vaccine. Only in-frame clones appear in the TCRdb table, and some are missing; sequencing was by immunoSEQ multiplex PCR. The sample yields 250,000 to 300,000 clones, approximately 94% seen once. The starting material was peripheral blood, obtained 28 days after the second AZD1222 dose. Source of these receptors: an adult who received the AZD1222 COVID-19 vaccine.

The V gene is TRBV2, the J gene TRBJ2-1, with 7 bases matching TRBD2. The germline gives CDR1 SNHLY, CDR2 FYNNEI. The length of the CDR3 is 14 residues. The J segment lost 10 bases and the V segment lost 6 bases, leaving 12 bases of the junction unmatched. DNA of the CDR3: TGTGCCAGCAGGGTCGGACTAGTCTCATGGGAGCAGTTCTTC. Its protein is CASRVGLVSWEQFF.

V gene TRBV14 combines with J gene TRBJ2-1, with 9 bases aligning to TRBD1. CDR1 is SGHDN and CDR2 is FVKESK in the germline V gene. There are 15 residues in the CDR3. Trimming removed 5 bases from V and 6 bases from J; junction bases left unmatched: 8. CDR3 sequence: CASSTTGGSFNEQFF. The CDR3 DNA reads as TGTGCCAGCAGCACAACAGGGGGCTCTTTCAATGAGCAGTTCTTC.

This rearrangement joins TRBV4-2 to TRBJ2-1, with TRBD1 matching over 8 bases. The J segment lost 9 bases and the V segment lost 4 bases, leaving 11 bases of the junction unmatched. The germline CDR1 and CDR2 sequences are LGHNA and YNFKEQ. The CDR3 totals 15 residues. CDR3 protein: CASSPSGQDVSEQFF. CDR3 DNA sequence: TGTGCCAGCAGCCCATCGGGACAGGATGTTAGTGAGCAGTTCTTC.

The chain recombines TRBV3-1 (or the pseudogene TRBV3-2) with TRBJ1-4, with no clear D. Per the germline V gene, CDR1 is LGHDT and CDR2 is YNNKEL (reference sequence). V was trimmed by 0 bases and J by 10 bases, leaving 6 bases between them. The CDR3 has 12 amino acids. The CDR3 nucleotides read TGTGCCAGCAGCCAAGACCGGGGAAAACTGTTTTTT. As protein: CASSQDRGKLFF.

The V call is TRBV27, the J call TRBJ2-1; 8 nucleotides match TRBD1. The CDR3 runs 14 residues. Trimming took 6 bases from V and 11 from J; bases not matched to a gene: 12. Germline V gene lookup returns CDR1 MNHEY and CDR2 SMNVEV (reference sequence). Here the CDR3 reads CASRLNPDRGQQFF. CDR3 nucleotides: TGTGCCAGCAGGTTAAACCCCGACAGGGGCCAGCAGTTCTTC.

This chain joins TRBV6-1 and TRBJ2-7; TRBD2 agrees at 11 bases. This CDR3 region has 15 residues. The germline gives CDR1 MNHNS, CDR2 SASEGT. With V trimmed by 2 bases and J by 4 bases, 4 bases remained unmatched. CDR3 sequence (DNA): TGTGCCAGCAGTGAATCCCTAGCGGGGGGATACGAGCAGTACTTC. It yields the protein CASSESLAGGYEQYF.

The chain employs TRBV6-1 and TRBJ1-6, with a tentative D call TRBD1 (5 bases). Germline CDR1 and CDR2: MNHNS and SASEGT. With 0 bases removed from V and 9 bases from J, the gap between germline ends came to 15 bases. The CDR3 length is 16 residues. The CDR3 here is CASSEALMAGTSPLHF. The CDR3 coding sequence is TGTGCCAGCAGTGAAGCTTTGATGGCAGGGACTTCACCCCTCCACTTT.

The rearrangement links TRBV28 to TRBJ2-7; D uncertain. There are 14 residues in the CDR3. V was clipped by 7 bases and J by 1 base, with 14 bases between them. Germline CDR1 MDHEN, CDR2 SYDVKM. The CDR3 sequence: CASIPGPYSYEQYF. Here the CDR3 DNA reads TGTGCCAGCATACCGGGTCCTTATTCCTACGAGCAGTACTTC.

The V gene is TRBV5-1, the J gene TRBJ1-6; TRBD1 is a possible D gene (6 bases). V lost 0 bases and J 10 bases, leaving 14 bases between the germline ends. This CDR3 is 15 amino acids long. Germline loops: CDR1 SGHRS, CDR2 YFSETQ. The chain's CDR3 is CASSLEGGSFSPLHF. Here the CDR3 DNA reads TGCGCCAGCAGCTTGGAGGGGGGGAGTTTCTCACCCCTCCACTTT.

The chain has TRBV4-1 and TRBJ2-5; 13 positions agree with TRBD2. The CDR3 extends over 17 amino acids. Germline V gene sequence: CDR1 MGHRA, CDR2 YSYEKL. V was clipped by 0 bases and J by 4 bases; unmatched bases: 5. CDR3 loop: CASSQDKLAGGRETQYF. CDR3 sequence (DNA): TGCGCCAGCAGCCAAGATAAACTAGCGGGGGGGCGAGAGACCCAGTACTTC.

Here the CDR3 DNA reads TGTGCCAGCGGCGTAACAGGCAATCAGCCCCAGCATTTT. Its translation: CASGVTGNQPQHF. V is TRBV12-3 or TRBV12-4 and J is TRBJ1-5, with D unresolved. The CDR3 sequence is 13 residues long. Trimming took off 8 bases at V and 2 bases at J, with 10 bases between the two ends.

The chain couples TRBV27 to TRBJ2-7, with 12 positions matching TRBD2. V was clipped by 5 bases and J by 2 bases; unmatched bases: 4. Per the germline V gene, CDR1 is MNHEY and CDR2 is SMNVEV (reference sequence). This CDR3 spans 15 amino acids. CDR3: CASSPSGRDPYEQYF. The CDR3 bases are TGTGCCAGCAGTCCTAGCGGGAGGGACCCCTACGAGCAGTACTTC.

The chain combines TRBV15 with TRBJ2-5; either TRBD1 or TRBD2 may fit D (5 bases each). The V gene lost 3 bases and the J gene lost 5 bases, with 16 bases spanning the gap. Germline assignment: CDR1 LNHNV and CDR2 YYDKDF (reference sequence). The CDR3 covers 15 residues. CDR3 DNA: TGTGCCACCAGCAGGGGGATTGGGACGGGGGAGACCCAGTACTTC. Its protein is CATSRGIGTGETQYF. Using reference TRBV15 and TRBJ2-5 for the parts outside the CDR3, the full variable domain is DAMVIQNPRYQVTQFGKPVTLSCSQTLNHNVMYWYQQKSSQAPKLLFHYYDKDFNNEADTPDNFQSRRPNTSFCFLDIRSPGLGDTAMYLCATSRGIGTGETQYFGPGTRLLVL.

V usage is TRBV27 and J usage is TRBJ1-2, with 7 nucleotides matching TRBD1. The CDR3 consists of 14 residues. Germline CDR1 and CDR2: MNHEY and SMNVEV (reference sequence). V lost 5 bases and J lost 4; bases outside the gene matches: 7. CDR3 in DNA: TGTGCCAGCAGTCAGACAGGGATCCCCTATGGCTACACCTTC. This gives the protein CASSQTGIPYGYTF.

The chain combines TRBV9 with TRBJ2-1, with 13 bases matching TRBD2. Germline CDR1 SGDLS, CDR2 YYNGEE. The V and J ends lost 3 bases and 4 bases, in that order; junction bases with no gene match: 7. This CDR3 comprises 17 residues. CDR3 in DNA: TGTGCCAGCAGCGGAGAGCCGGGACTAGCGGGGTACAATGAGCAGTTCTTC. Translated: CASSGEPGLAGYNEQFF.

The rearrangement joins TRBV2 to TRBJ2-5; D might be TRBD2 (6 bases). The CDR3 spans 16 residues. V lost 6 bases and J lost 1, with 18 bases in between. Germline V CDR1 and CDR2: SNHLY, FYNNEI. Here the CDR3 reads CASRAGGSGGQETQYF. CDR3 in DNA: TGTGCCAGCAGAGCCGGGGGTAGCGGAGGCCAAGAGACCCAGTACTTC.

Notes on this clone: Within the sample, other DNA sequences also encode this same CDR3. CDR3 in amino acids: CASSPDGNYGYTF. The CDR3 DNA sequence: TGTGCCAGCAGCCCGGACGGGAACTATGGCTACACCTTC. The chain has TRBV6-5 and TRBJ1-2, with D unclear. The germline V gene encodes CDR1 MNHEY and CDR2 SVGAGI. The V end was cut by 6 bases, the J end by 2 bases, with 10 bases between. CDR3 length: 13 amino acids.

The rearrangement joins TRBV5-1 to TRBJ2-7, with 9 positions matching TRBD1. The CDR3 consists of 14 residues. The germline gives CDR1 SGHRS, CDR2 YFSETQ. V was pared by 4 bases and J by 7 bases, with 9 bases of the junction left unmatched. The CDR3 DNA reads TGCGCCAGCAGCCCAACAGGGGGCGCGGGAGAGCAGTACTTC. Protein product: CASSPTGGAGEQYF.

The chain is built from TRBV11-2 and TRBJ1-5; D unresolved. With 1 base removed from V and 7 bases from J, the gap between germline ends came to 20 bases. Germline V gene lookup returns CDR1 SGHAT and CDR2 FQNNGV. The CDR3 length is 17 residues. The CDR3 sequence: CASSLGRMVTGKQPQHF. The CDR3, as DNA: TGTGCCAGCAGCTTAGGGCGAATGGTGACTGGGAAGCAGCCCCAGCATTTT.

The chain carries TRBV5-6 and TRBJ2-2, with 9 positions matching TRBD1. CDR1 and CDR2 from the germline V gene are SGHDT and YYEEEE. CDR3 length equals 15 residues. V trimming: 3 bases; J trimming: 7 bases; junction bases outside the gene matches: 7. This CDR3 is CASSSAGQGFGELFF. DNA of the CDR3: TGTGCCAGCAGCTCGGCGGGACAGGGTTTCGGGGAGCTGTTTTTT. Based on the CDR3 plus reference TRBV5-6 and TRBJ2-2, the full variable domain is DAGVTQSPTHLIKTRGQQVTLRCSPKSGHDTVSWYQQALGQGPQFIFQYYEEEERQRGNFPDRFSGHQFPNYSSELNVNALLLGDSALYLCASSSAGQGFGELFFGEGSRLTVL.

CDR3: CASSWAGADEQYF. The CDR3 region has the DNA TGTGCCAGCAGCTGGGCCGGGGCGGACGAGCAGTACTTC. This chain uses TRBV11-2 with TRBJ2-7; D may correspond to TRBD1 or TRBD2 (5 bases each). The germline V and J ends were trimmed by 4 bases and 5 bases, with 12 bases remaining between them. Germline lookup yields CDR1 SGHAT and CDR2 FQNNGV. The CDR3 is made up of 13 amino acids.

J is TRBJ2-5 and V is TRBV7-5. TRBV7-5 is deemed a pseudogene. The CDR3 spans 17 residues. The CDR3 sequence is CARSHTPLRDLGETQYF. As DNA, the CDR3 is TGTGCCAGAAGTCATACGCCTCTCCGAGACCTAGGGGAGACCCAGTACTTC.